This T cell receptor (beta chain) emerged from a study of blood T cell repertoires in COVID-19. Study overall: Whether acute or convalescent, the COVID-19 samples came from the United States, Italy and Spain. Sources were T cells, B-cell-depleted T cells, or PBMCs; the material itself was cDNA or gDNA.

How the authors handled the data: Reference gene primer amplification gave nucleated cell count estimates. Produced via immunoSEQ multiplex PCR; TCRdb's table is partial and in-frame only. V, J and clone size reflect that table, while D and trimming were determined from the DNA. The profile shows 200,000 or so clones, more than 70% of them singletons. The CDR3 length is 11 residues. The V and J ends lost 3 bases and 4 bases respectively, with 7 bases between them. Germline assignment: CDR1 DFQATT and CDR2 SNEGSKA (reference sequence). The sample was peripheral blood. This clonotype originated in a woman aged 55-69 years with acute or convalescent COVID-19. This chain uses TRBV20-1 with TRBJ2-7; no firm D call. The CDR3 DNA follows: TGCAGTGCTAGTGACTTTTACGAGCAGTACTTC. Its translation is CSASDFYEQYF.